These T cell receptor beta chains were read from a single sample in a study of T cell responses to AZD1222 COVID-19 vaccine. The method was immunoSEQ multiplex PCR; TCRdb's version includes in-frame clones alone and lacks a portion of them. The profile covers fewer than 200,000 clones, with around nine tenths appearing a single time and 2.6% taken by the ten largest. Sample: peripheral blood, taken on day 0 of AZD1222 vaccination. Receptor source: an adult in good health. Each CDR3 is given with its conserved first and last residue. D genes are given only for firm matches. Where a row states a size, it is once, few, many or the class of an expanded clone; other rows omit it.

V gene: TRBV24-1
clone size: -
J gene: TRBJ2-2
D gene: -
CDR3 length: 12
CDR3 DNA: TGTGCCACCAGTGGGAAATCCCGGGAGCTGTTTTTT
CDR3 protein: CATSGKSRELFF

V gene: TRBV5-5
clone size: -
J gene: TRBJ2-1
D gene: TRBD1
CDR3 length: 19
CDR3 DNA: TGTGCCAGCAGCTTATCCCCGACAGGGGGCGGCCTTGGCGTTAATGAGCAGTTCTTC
CDR3 protein: CASSLSPTGGGLGVNEQFF

V gene: TRBV18
clone size: -
J gene: TRBJ1-2
D gene: TRBD1
CDR3 length: 13
CDR3 DNA: TGTGCCAGCGCCCGACAGGGAGGGAATGGCTACACCTTC
CDR3 protein: CASARQGGNGYTF

V gene: TRBV6-5
clone size: -
J gene: TRBJ2-3
D gene: -
CDR3 length: 12
CDR3 DNA: TGTGCCAGCAGTCCTCCGTCAGATACGCAGTATTTT
CDR3 protein: CASSPPSDTQYF

V gene: TRBV29-1
clone size: -
J gene: TRBJ2-7
D gene: -
CDR3 length: 12
CDR3 DNA: TGCAGCGGGGTTTGGGCCCCCTACGAGCAGTACTTC
CDR3 protein: CSGVWAPYEQYF

V gene: TRBV4-2
clone size: -
J gene: TRBJ1-1
D gene: -
CDR3 length: 15
CDR3 DNA: TGTGCCAGCAGCCAAGATCGGACATCAAACACTGAAGCTTTCTTT
CDR3 protein: CASSQDRTSNTEAFF

V gene: TRBV19
clone size: -
J gene: TRBJ2-1
D gene: -
CDR3 length: 13
CDR3 DNA: TGTGCCAGTAGCGGGGCCGGGTACAATGAGCAGTTCTTC
CDR3 protein: CASSGAGYNEQFF

V gene: TRBV7-8
clone size: -
J gene: TRBJ2-5
D gene: -
CDR3 length: 16
CDR3 DNA: TGTGCCAGCAGCCGAGAGACAGGGAGGGGGGTAGAGACCCAGTACTTC
CDR3 protein: CASSRETGRGVETQYF

V gene: TRBV21-1
clone size: -
J gene: TRBJ2-2
D gene: -
CDR3 length: 17
CDR3 DNA: TGTGCCAGCAGCATTCCGGACAGGGAATGGAACACCGGGGAGCTGTTTTTT
CDR3 protein: CASSIPDREWNTGELFF

V gene: TRBV6-5
clone size: -
J gene: TRBJ1-2
D gene: TRBD1
CDR3 length: 14
CDR3 DNA: TGTGCCAGCAGTTGGGACAGGGCGCGGAACGGCTACACCTTC
CDR3 protein: CASSWDRARNGYTF

V gene: TRBV18
clone size: -
J gene: TRBJ2-3
D gene: TRBD1
CDR3 length: 13
CDR3 DNA: TGTGCCAGCTCCTCCGGACAGGACCAAACGCAGTATTTT
CDR3 protein: CASSSGQDQTQYF

V gene: TRBV12-3/TRBV12-4
clone size: -
J gene: TRBJ2-3
D gene: -
CDR3 length: 13
CDR3 DNA: TGTGCCAGCAGGACCGCTAGCACAGATACGCAGTATTTT
CDR3 protein: CASRTASTDTQYF

V gene: TRBV2
clone size: -
J gene: TRBJ1-6
D gene: TRBD1
CDR3 length: 15
CDR3 DNA: TGTGCCAGCAGTGAATCCGGGACAGCCTATTTTTCCCTCCACTTT
CDR3 protein: CASSESGTAYFSLHF

V gene: TRBV27
clone size: -
J gene: TRBJ2-7
D gene: TRBD1
CDR3 length: 16
CDR3 DNA: TGTGCCAGCAGAAGCCGGGTGGGGACAGACTCCTACGAGCAGTACTTC
CDR3 protein: CASRSRVGTDSYEQYF

V gene: TRBV27
clone size: -
J gene: TRBJ2-5
D gene: TRBD2
CDR3 length: 17
CDR3 DNA: TGTGCCAGCAGTACCAGGTGGACTAGCGGGAGCGGGGAGACCCAGTACTTC
CDR3 protein: CASSTRWTSGSGETQYF

V gene: TRBV18
clone size: -
J gene: TRBJ2-7
D gene: -
CDR3 length: 13
CDR3 DNA: TGTGCCAGCTCACAGGTGGGGGGCTACGAGCAGTACTTC
CDR3 protein: CASSQVGGYEQYF

V gene: TRBV24-1
clone size: -
J gene: TRBJ2-1
D gene: TRBD1
CDR3 length: 17
CDR3 DNA: TGTGCCACCAGTGCGACTCCCGGGACAGGGGAGAGTGGTGAGCAGTTCTTC
CDR3 protein: CATSATPGTGESGEQFF

V gene: TRBV4-2
clone size: -
J gene: TRBJ2-1
D gene: -
CDR3 length: 15
CDR3 DNA: TGTGCCAGCAGCCAAGAGGGGGGCCGACTGGGGGAGCAGTTCTTC
CDR3 protein: CASSQEGGRLGEQFF

V gene: TRBV4-2
clone size: -
J gene: TRBJ2-5
D gene: -
CDR3 length: 12
CDR3 DNA: TGTGCCAGCAGCCAAACGGGGGAGACCCAGTACTTC
CDR3 protein: CASSQTGETQYF

V gene: TRBV7-9
clone size: -
J gene: TRBJ2-3
D gene: TRBD2
CDR3 length: 18
CDR3 DNA: TGTGCCAGCAGCCTAGTCGGGACTAGCGGGGACAGCACAGATACGCAGTATTTT
CDR3 protein: CASSLVGTSGDSTDTQYF

V gene: TRBV12-3/TRBV12-4
clone size: -
J gene: TRBJ2-1
D gene: -
CDR3 length: 13
CDR3 DNA: TGTGCCAGCAGGCCCAGCTCCTACAATGAGCAGTTCTTC
CDR3 protein: CASRPSSYNEQFF

V gene: TRBV20-1
clone size: -
J gene: TRBJ2-1
D gene: TRBD2
CDR3 length: 16
CDR3 DNA: TGCAGTGCTAGTCACCACGGACTAGTCGTGTACAATGAGCAGTTCTTC
CDR3 protein: CSASHHGLVVYNEQFF

V gene: TRBV2
clone size: -
J gene: TRBJ2-7
D gene: TRBD2
CDR3 length: 15
CDR3 DNA: TGTGCCAGCAGTCGACTAGCGGGAGTGGAGAACGAGCAGTACTTC
CDR3 protein: CASSRLAGVENEQYF

V gene: TRBV27
clone size: -
J gene: TRBJ2-7
D gene: -
CDR3 length: 13
CDR3 DNA: TGTGCCAGCAGTCCAGGGGGGAACTACGAGCAGTACTTC
CDR3 protein: CASSPGGNYEQYF

V gene: TRBV30
clone size: -
J gene: TRBJ2-5
D gene: TRBD2
CDR3 length: 13
CDR3 DNA: TGTGCCTGGAGCCTAGCGGCCATGGAGACCCAGTACTTC
CDR3 protein: CAWSLAAMETQYF

V gene: TRBV11-3
clone size: -
J gene: TRBJ2-5
D gene: -
CDR3 length: 15
CDR3 DNA: TGTGCCAGCAGCTTAGAAGGACAGCCCCAAGAGACCCAGTACTTC
CDR3 protein: CASSLEGQPQETQYF

V gene: TRBV6-5
clone size: -
J gene: TRBJ1-2
D gene: TRBD1
CDR3 length: 12
CDR3 DNA: TGTGCCAGCAGGGCAGGGGGGGGTGGCTACACCTTC
CDR3 protein: CASRAGGGGYTF

V gene: TRBV27
clone size: -
J gene: TRBJ1-1
D gene: -
CDR3 length: 16
CDR3 DNA: TGTGCCAGCAGTTTATCGCCGGAGGGCGTTGGCACTGAAGCTTTCTTT
CDR3 protein: CASSLSPEGVGTEAFF

V gene: TRBV14
clone size: -
J gene: TRBJ1-4
D gene: -
CDR3 length: 13
CDR3 DNA: TGTGCCAGCAGCCAAGATGGGACGGGGAAACTGTTTTTT
CDR3 protein: CASSQDGTGKLFF

V gene: TRBV10-1
clone size: -
J gene: TRBJ2-7
D gene: -
CDR3 length: 14
CDR3 DNA: TGCGCCAGCAGCCGGGACTTAAGCTCCTACGAGCAGTACTTC
CDR3 protein: CASSRDLSSYEQYF

V gene: TRBV5-1
clone size: -
J gene: TRBJ2-1
D gene: -
CDR3 length: 14
CDR3 DNA: TGCGCCAGCAGCTCGGCAGGGGGGTACAATGAGCAGTTCTTC
CDR3 protein: CASSSAGGYNEQFF

V gene: TRBV7-2
clone size: -
J gene: TRBJ2-2
D gene: -
CDR3 length: 15
CDR3 DNA: TGTGCCAGCAGCTTAGGAGCAGCGAACACCGGGGAGCTGTTTTTT
CDR3 protein: CASSLGAANTGELFF

V gene: TRBV27
clone size: -
J gene: TRBJ2-1
D gene: -
CDR3 length: 15
CDR3 DNA: TGTGCCAGCAGCTCCCAAGGGGGCTCCTACAATGAGCAGTTCTTC
CDR3 protein: CASSSQGGSYNEQFF

V gene: TRBV3-1/TRBV3-2
clone size: once
J gene: TRBJ1-5
D gene: TRBD1
CDR3 length: 15
CDR3 DNA: TGTGCCAGCAGCCAAGTACCAGGGGGCCTTCAGCCCCAGCATTTT
CDR3 protein: CASSQVPGGLQPQHF

V gene: TRBV2
clone size: -
J gene: TRBJ2-5
D gene: -
CDR3 length: 14
CDR3 DNA: TGTGCCAGCAGGGGACCTGAAGGACTTGGGACCCAGTACTTC
CDR3 protein: CASRGPEGLGTQYF

V gene: TRBV7-9
clone size: -
J gene: TRBJ2-5
D gene: TRBD2
CDR3 length: 15
CDR3 DNA: TGTGCCAGCAGCCCTCGGGGAGGGGTAGGAGAGACCCAGTACTTC
CDR3 protein: CASSPRGGVGETQYF

V gene: TRBV6-1
clone size: -
J gene: TRBJ2-7
D gene: TRBD2
CDR3 length: 16
CDR3 DNA: TGTGCCAGCAGTGACAATAGCGGGAGGATTTCCTACGAGCAGTACTTC
CDR3 protein: CASSDNSGRISYEQYF

V gene: TRBV6-4
clone size: -
J gene: TRBJ1-1
D gene: -
CDR3 length: 16
CDR3 DNA: TGTGCCAGCAGATCCCAGGGGTTTTCTATGAACACTGAAGCTTTCTTT
CDR3 protein: CASRSQGFSMNTEAFF

V gene: TRBV28
clone size: once
J gene: TRBJ2-7
D gene: -
CDR3 length: 14
CDR3 DNA: TGTGCCAGCAGCTTAAGGGACCCCGGCTACGAGCAGTACTTC
CDR3 protein: CASSLRDPGYEQYF

V gene: TRBV6-5
clone size: -
J gene: TRBJ2-7
D gene: TRBD1
CDR3 length: 15
CDR3 DNA: TGTGCCAGCAGTTGGGACAGCGAGGGGGTCGGCGAGCAGTACTTC
CDR3 protein: CASSWDSEGVGEQYF

V gene: TRBV6-5
clone size: -
J gene: TRBJ2-2
D gene: -
CDR3 length: 15
CDR3 DNA: TGTGCCAGCAGTTACGTAGACGGGAACACCGGGGAGCTGTTTTTT
CDR3 protein: CASSYVDGNTGELFF

V gene: TRBV6-1
clone size: few
J gene: TRBJ1-5
D gene: -
CDR3 length: 17
CDR3 DNA: TGTGCCAGCAGTGAAGTCCGGTCCCATAGCGGCAATCAGCCCCAGCATTTT
CDR3 protein: CASSEVRSHSGNQPQHF